A selection of T cell receptor beta chains follows, all from one sample in a study of blood T cell repertoires in COVID-19. Some clones are missing from TCRdb's copy, which holds only in-frame ones; the method was immunoSEQ multiplex PCR. The sample lists approximately 110,000 clones; more than 80% were seen once. The specimen sequenced was peripheral blood. The receptors were gathered from a woman aged 55-70 years with COVID-19, enrolled during active disease. The CDR3 runs from the conserved cysteine through the conserved F or W. The D gene is left open where the match is weak. Not all rows give a size; the values are once, few, many and, for expanded clones, a class.

V gene	J gene	clone size	D gene	CDR3 protein	CDR3 DNA
TRBV5-5	TRBJ1-5	NA	NA	CASSFQGLGNQPQHF	TGTGCCAGCAGCTTTCAGGGTTTGGGAAATCAGCCCCAGCATTTT
TRBV6-2/TRBV6-3	TRBJ1-2	NA	TRBD1	CASSDQDRRLTSDPNYGYTF	TGTGCCAGCAGCGACCAGGACAGGAGGTTAACCTCCGATCCTAACTATGGCTACACCTTC
TRBV5-5	TRBJ1-5	NA	NA	CASSSTVSGNQPQHF	TGTGCCAGCAGCTCGACAGTTTCGGGCAATCAGCCCCAGCATTTT
TRBV9	TRBJ1-2	NA	NA	CASSVEQGTGYGYTF	TGTGCCAGCAGCGTAGAGCAGGGTACGGGCTATGGCTACACCTTC
TRBV10-3	TRBJ2-7	NA	NA	CAIRQDRSYEQYF	TGTGCCATCCGGCAGGATAGGTCCTACGAGCAGTACTTC
TRBV15	TRBJ1-4	NA	NA	CATSTLLALVGDEKLFF	TGTGCCACCAGCACCTTACTAGCCCTAGTAGGGGATGAAAAACTGTTTTTT
TRBV5-1	TRBJ1-2	once	TRBD1	CASSGGQGARYGYTF	TGCGCCAGCAGCGGCGGACAGGGGGCGAGATATGGCTACACCTTC
TRBV4-1	TRBJ2-1	NA	TRBD1	CASSHLVDRDSYNEQFF	TGCGCCAGCAGCCACCTAGTGGACAGGGACTCCTACAATGAGCAGTTCTTC
TRBV27	TRBJ1-2	NA	NA	CASSLLYTTGGYTF	TGTGCCAGCAGTTTATTATATACTACAGGAGGCTACACCTTC
TRBV9	TRBJ1-2	NA	TRBD1	CASSAPGTGGSGYTF	TGTGCCAGCAGCGCACCCGGGACAGGGGGCTCTGGCTACACCTTC
TRBV7-8	TRBJ1-2	NA	NA	CASSSRQGRGYGYTF	TGTGCCAGCAGCTCACGGCAGGGGCGCGGCTATGGCTACACCTTC
TRBV27	TRBJ1-5	NA	NA	CASSTGSNQPQHF	TGTGCCAGCAGTACAGGGTCCAATCAGCCCCAGCATTTT
TRBV27	TRBJ1-2	NA	TRBD1	CTRQGDGYTF	TGTACGAGACAGGGTGACGGCTACACCTTC
TRBV12-3/TRBV12-4	TRBJ2-2	few	NA	CASSLGRNGELFF	TGTGCCAGCAGTTTAGGCAGGAACGGGGAGCTGTTTTTT
TRBV13	TRBJ1-5	once	NA	CASSSGPRDQPQHF	TGTGCCAGCAGCTCAGGGCCTCGCGATCAGCCCCAGCATTTT
TRBV7-2	TRBJ2-3	NA	TRBD2	CASSLSLAGGPDTQYF	TGTGCCAGCAGCTTAAGCCTAGCGGGGGGGCCAGATACGCAGTATTTT
TRBV4-3	TRBJ1-1	NA	TRBD1	CASSQPGQRFAEAFF	TGCGCCAGCAGCCAACCGGGACAGAGATTCGCTGAAGCTTTCTTT
TRBV11-3	TRBJ2-2	NA	NA	CASSIGQPNTGELFF	TGTGCCAGCAGCATAGGACAGCCGAACACCGGGGAGCTGTTTTTT
TRBV4-3	TRBJ2-5	NA	TRBD2	CASSQLLAGGVSQETQYF	TGCGCCAGCAGCCAATTATTAGCGGGGGGGGTTTCCCAAGAGACCCAGTACTTC
TRBV9	TRBJ2-2	NA	NA	CASSVASPSWTYLNTGELFF	TGTGCCAGCAGCGTAGCCAGCCCCTCGTGGACATACTTGAACACCGGGGAGCTGTTTTTT
TRBV6-5	TRBJ1-2	NA	NA	CASSRDTGYGYTF	TGTGCCAGCAGTCGGGACACCGGCTATGGCTACACCTTC
TRBV19	TRBJ2-2	NA	TRBD1	CASSMGQGGGELFF	TGTGCCAGTAGTATGGGACAGGGTGGCGGGGAGCTGTTTTTT
TRBV19	TRBJ1-3	NA	NA	CASSPDSSGNTIYF	TGTGCCAGTAGCCCAGACAGCTCTGGAAACACCATATATTTT
TRBV6-1	TRBJ1-5	NA	NA	CASSEVRVNQPQHF	TGTGCCAGCAGTGAAGTTCGTGTTAATCAGCCCCAGCATTTT
TRBV3-1/TRBV3-2	TRBJ1-1	NA	NA	CASSQGANTEAFF	TGTGCCAGCAGCCAGGGGGCAAACACTGAAGCTTTCTTT
TRBV4-2	TRBJ2-3	many	NA	CASSQDSLAAQYF	TGTGCCAGCAGCCAAGATAGCCTCGCAGCGCAGTATTTT
TRBV19	TRBJ1-2	NA	NA	CASSIDNGVSYLGFYGYTF	TGTGCCAGTAGTATAGATAACGGCGTCTCCTACTTGGGCTTCTATGGCTACACCTTC
TRBV19	TRBJ2-7	NA	NA	CASSISSGSYEQYF	TGTGCCAGTAGTATATCCAGCGGGTCCTACGAGCAGTACTTC
TRBV15	TRBJ1-2	NA	NA	CATSRDSGDYGYTF	TGTGCCACCAGCAGAGATTCAGGGGACTATGGCTACACCTTC
TRBV5-4	TRBJ2-2	once	TRBD2	CASSLASGGDTGELFF	TGTGCCAGCAGCTTGGCTAGCGGGGGAGACACCGGGGAGCTGTTTTTT
TRBV10-3	TRBJ1-2	NA	TRBD1	CAISRDSYGYTF	TGTGCCATCAGCCGGGACAGCTATGGCTACACCTTC
TRBV4-2	TRBJ2-7	once	TRBD1	CASSPTQGQTYEQYF	TGTGCCAGCAGCCCGACCCAGGGACAGACCTACGAGCAGTACTTC